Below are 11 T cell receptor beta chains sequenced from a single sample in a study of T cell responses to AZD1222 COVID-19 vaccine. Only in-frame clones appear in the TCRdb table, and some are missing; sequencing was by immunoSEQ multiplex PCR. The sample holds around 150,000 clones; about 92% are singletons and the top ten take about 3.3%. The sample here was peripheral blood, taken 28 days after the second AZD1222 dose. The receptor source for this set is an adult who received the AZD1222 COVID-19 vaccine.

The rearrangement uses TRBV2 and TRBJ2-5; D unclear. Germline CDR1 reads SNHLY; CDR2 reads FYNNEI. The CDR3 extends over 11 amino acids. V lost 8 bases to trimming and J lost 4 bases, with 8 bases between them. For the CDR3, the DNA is TGTGCCAGCGACAACGGAGAGACCCAGTACTTC. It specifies CASDNGETQYF.

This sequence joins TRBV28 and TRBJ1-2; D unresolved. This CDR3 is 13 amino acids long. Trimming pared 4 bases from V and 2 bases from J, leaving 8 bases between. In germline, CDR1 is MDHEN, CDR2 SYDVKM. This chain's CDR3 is CASSWTGNYGYTF. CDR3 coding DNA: TGTGCCAGCAGTTGGACCGGCAACTATGGCTACACCTTC.

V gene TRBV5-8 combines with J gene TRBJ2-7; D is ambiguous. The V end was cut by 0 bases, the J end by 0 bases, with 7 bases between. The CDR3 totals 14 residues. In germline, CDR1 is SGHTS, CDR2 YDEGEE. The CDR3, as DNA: TGTGCCAGCAGCTTGGGCGATAGCTCCTACGAGCAGTACTTC. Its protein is CASSLGDSSYEQYF.

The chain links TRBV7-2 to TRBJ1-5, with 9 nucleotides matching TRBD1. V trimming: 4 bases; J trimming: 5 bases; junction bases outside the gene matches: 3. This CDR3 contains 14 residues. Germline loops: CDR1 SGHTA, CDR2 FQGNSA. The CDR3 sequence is CASSSGQGDQPQHF. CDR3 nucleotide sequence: TGTGCCAGCAGCTCGGGACAGGGCGATCAGCCCCAGCATTTT.

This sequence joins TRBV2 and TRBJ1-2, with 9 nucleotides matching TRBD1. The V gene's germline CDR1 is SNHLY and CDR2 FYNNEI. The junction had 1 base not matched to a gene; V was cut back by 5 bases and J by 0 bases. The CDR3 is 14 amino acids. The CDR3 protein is CASSRQGANYGYTF. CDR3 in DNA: TGTGCCAGCAGTAGACAGGGGGCTAACTATGGCTACACCTTC.

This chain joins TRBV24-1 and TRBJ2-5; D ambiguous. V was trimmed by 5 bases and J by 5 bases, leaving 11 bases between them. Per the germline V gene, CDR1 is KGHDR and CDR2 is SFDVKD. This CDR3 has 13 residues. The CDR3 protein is CATSGDLMETQYF. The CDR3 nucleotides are TGTGCCACCAGTGGTGATCTGATGGAGACCCAGTACTTC.

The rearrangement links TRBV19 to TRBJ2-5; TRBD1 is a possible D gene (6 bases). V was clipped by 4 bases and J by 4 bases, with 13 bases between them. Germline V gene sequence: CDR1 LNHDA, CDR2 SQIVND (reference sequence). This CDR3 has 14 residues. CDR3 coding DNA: TGTGCCAGTAGTACGGCTACAGGGTCAGAGACCCAGTACTTC. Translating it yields CASSTATGSETQYF. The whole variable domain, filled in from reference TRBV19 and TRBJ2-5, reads DGGITQSPKYLFRKEGQNVTLSCEQNLNHDAMYWYRQDPGQGLRLIYYSQIVNDFQKGDIAEGYSVSREKKESFPLTVTSAQKNPTAFYLCASSTATGSETQYFGPGTRLLVL.

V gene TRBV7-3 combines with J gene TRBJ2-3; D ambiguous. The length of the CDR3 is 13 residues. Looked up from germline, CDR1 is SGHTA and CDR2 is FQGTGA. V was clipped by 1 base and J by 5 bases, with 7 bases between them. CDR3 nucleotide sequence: TGTGCCAGCAGCTTAAGAAGTAGAGATACGCAGTATTTT. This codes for CASSLRSRDTQYF.

CDR3 in amino acids: CASSEQGFSTEAFF. CDR3 sequence (DNA): TGTGCCAGCAGTGAACAGGGTTTCAGCACTGAAGCTTTCTTT. J is TRBJ1-1 and V is TRBV6-1; possible D gene TRBD1, 5 bases. CDR3 size: 14 residues. Looked up from germline, CDR1 is MNHNS and CDR2 is SASEGT. V was pared by 2 bases and J by 4 bases, with 11 bases between.

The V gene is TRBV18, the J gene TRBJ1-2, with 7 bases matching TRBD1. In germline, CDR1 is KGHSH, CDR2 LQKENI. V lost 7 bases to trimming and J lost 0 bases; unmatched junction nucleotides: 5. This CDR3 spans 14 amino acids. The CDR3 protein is CASFTGQTNYGYTF. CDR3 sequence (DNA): TGTGCCAGCTTCACGGGACAGACTAACTATGGCTACACCTTC.

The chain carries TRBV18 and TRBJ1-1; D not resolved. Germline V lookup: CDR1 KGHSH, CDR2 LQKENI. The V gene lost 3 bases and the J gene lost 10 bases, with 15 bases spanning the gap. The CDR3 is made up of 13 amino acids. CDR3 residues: CASSPPEALGAFF. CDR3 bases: TGTGCCAGCTCACCCCCTGAGGCGCTTGGAGCTTTCTTT.